This passage covers 30 T cell receptor beta chains from one sample sequenced in a study of T cell responses to AZD1222 COVID-19 vaccine. Using immunoSEQ multiplex PCR, the repertoire was profiled, and TCRdb retains in-frame clones only, with some absent. The sample includes approximately 150,000 clones, about nine tenths of them seen just once. The sequencing here drew on peripheral blood, taken 28 days after the second AZD1222 dose. The receptors originated from an adult who received the AZD1222 COVID-19 vaccine.

The J gene is TRBJ2-3, the V gene TRBV7-2, with 13 nucleotides matching TRBD2. The CDR3 loop spans 19 amino acids. Looked up from germline, CDR1 is SGHTA and CDR2 is FQGNSA. The trim removed 0 bases at V and 1 base at J, leaving 7 bases unmatched. The CDR3 sequence is CASSLALGTSGTRTDTQYF. CDR3 nucleotides: TGTGCCAGCAGCTTAGCTCTTGGGACTAGCGGGACCCGCACAGATACGCAGTATTTT.

The genes are TRBV5-1 and TRBJ2-2; D unclear. The length of the CDR3 is 15 residues. Germline assignment: CDR1 SGHRS and CDR2 YFSETQ. V was cut by 1 base and J by 0 bases, with 7 bases left in between. The DNA of the CDR3 is TGCGCCAGCAGCTTGTATCAGGCGAACACCGGGGAGCTGTTTTTT. It is translated as CASSLYQANTGELFF.

The rearrangement joins TRBV10-3 to TRBJ2-5; D not certain. Germline CDR1 is ENHRY and CDR2 is SYGVKD. This CDR3 has 13 amino acids. V was pared by 3 bases and J by 6 bases, with 11 bases between. CDR3 in DNA: TGTGCCATCAGTGACGACACGGCAAAGACCCAGTACTTC. This gives the protein CAISDDTAKTQYF.

The chain combines TRBV6-5 with TRBJ1-5; no clear D gene. With 7 bases removed from V and 5 bases from J, the gap between germline ends came to 6 bases. The CDR3 runs 11 residues. Per the germline V gene, CDR1 is MNHEY and CDR2 is SVGAGI. The CDR3 coding sequence is TGTGCCAGCAACCGGGATCAGCCCCAGCATTTT. It is translated as CASNRDQPQHF.

The chain joins TRBV6-5 to TRBJ2-7; no clear D gene. The germline CDR1 and CDR2 sequences are MNHEY and SVGAGI. V dropped 0 bases and J dropped 3 bases, with 12 bases sitting between them. The CDR3 runs to 15 residues. In DNA, the CDR3 is TGTGCCAGCAGTTACTCGACTCAGTGGAGCTACGAGCAGTACTTC. It codes for CASSYSTQWSYEQYF.

This clone has a handful of counts. Other nucleotide sequences in the sample specify the same CDR3. V gene TRBV24-1 combines with J gene TRBJ2-3; 7 bases map to TRBD1. Looked up from germline, CDR1 is KGHDR and CDR2 is SFDVKD. V was clipped by 4 bases and J by 3 bases; unmatched bases: 0. CDR3 length: 13 amino acids. CDR3 loop: CATSEQGTDTQYF. The CDR3 region has the DNA TGTGCCACCAGTGAACAGGGGACAGATACGCAGTATTTT.

V gene TRBV6-5 combines with J gene TRBJ1-6; D remains ambiguous. The CDR3 is made up of 15 amino acids. Germline assignment: CDR1 MNHEY and CDR2 SVGAGI. The V end was cut by 6 bases, the J end by 7 bases, with 16 bases between. The DNA for the CDR3 is TGTGCCAGCAGAACCGGGTCCCCAAGGAATTCACCCCTCCACTTT. Its translation is CASRTGSPRNSPLHF.

This chain uses TRBV28 with TRBJ2-4; TRBD2 matches 8 bases. This CDR3 has 16 amino acids. V trimming: 5 bases; J trimming: 0 bases; junction bases outside the gene matches: 6. The germline V gene encodes CDR1 MDHEN and CDR2 SYDVKM. CDR3 protein: CASSASGGLAKNIQYF. In DNA, the CDR3 is TGTGCCAGCAGTGCCAGCGGGGGTCTAGCCAAAAACATTCAGTACTTC.

The chain carries TRBV28 and TRBJ1-3; possible D gene TRBD1, 5 bases. The CDR3 runs 13 residues. Per germline, CDR1 MDHEN and CDR2 SYDVKM. Trimming left V 7 bases short and J 7 bases short, with 14 bases between. CDR3 bases: TGTGCCAGCAATGGGGGGACGCCGAACACCATATATTTT. This translates into CASNGGTPNTIYF.

The chain links TRBV11-2 to TRBJ2-3; 14 bases match TRBD2. The CDR3 contains 19 residues. The junction had 7 bases not matched to a gene; V was cut back by 1 base and J by 1 base. Germline V gene data show CDR1 as SGHAT and CDR2 as FQNNGV. In nucleotides, the CDR3 is TGTGCCAGCAGCTTAGCCCTCGGACTAGCGGGAGGAGGCACAGATACGCAGTATTTT. Translated: CASSLALGLAGGGTDTQYF.

The chain couples TRBV6-1 to TRBJ1-4, with a tentative D call TRBD1 (5 bases). V was pared by 1 base and J by 0 bases, with 12 bases between. In germline, CDR1 is MNHNS, CDR2 SASEGT. The length of the CDR3 is 17 residues. The CDR3 sequence: CASSEGAGLATNEKLFF. CDR3 sequence (DNA): TGTGCCAGCAGTGAAGGGGCAGGGTTGGCAACTAATGAAAAACTGTTTTTT.

The chain recombines TRBV9 with TRBJ2-1; D perhaps matches TRBD1 (6 bases). The CDR3 covers 16 residues. In germline, CDR1 is SGDLS, CDR2 YYNGEE. V dropped 3 bases and J dropped 7 bases, with 20 bases sitting between them. The CDR3 nucleotides are TGTGCCAGCAGCGATCGCCTAAACAGGGAAACTAATGAGCAGTTCTTC. This translates into CASSDRLNRETNEQFF.

The J gene is TRBJ1-5, the V gene TRBV5-1, with D perhaps TRBD1 (5 bases). V dropped 4 bases and J dropped 7 bases, with 15 bases sitting between them. CDR1 SGHRS and CDR2 YFSETQ come from the germline V gene. The CDR3 length is 14 residues. This CDR3 is CASSPSGYGQPQHF. The CDR3 bases are TGCGCCAGCAGCCCCTCAGGGTATGGACAGCCCCAGCATTTT.

The V call is TRBV19, the J call TRBJ1-5; TRBD1 might be the D (5 bases). Deletions cut 1 base from V and 1 base from J, with 11 bases between. Germline V CDR1 and CDR2: LNHDA, SQIVND (reference sequence). The CDR3 sequence is 16 residues long. This CDR3 reads CASSIGRGRSNQPQHF. The CDR3 DNA sequence: TGTGCCAGTAGTATAGGAAGGGGAAGGAGCAATCAGCCCCAGCATTTT.

The rearrangement links TRBV5-1 to TRBJ1-5; tentatively, D is TRBD1 (5 bases). Trimming stripped 0 bases from V and 6 bases from J, with 16 bases between. This CDR3 comprises 16 residues. Looked up from germline, CDR1 is SGHRS and CDR2 is YFSETQ. The CDR3 nucleotides are TGCGCCAGCAGCTTGGAGGGAGTGGGGGTGGGTCAGCCCCAGCATTTT. Translating it yields CASSLEGVGVGQPQHF.

The rearrangement joins TRBV29-1 to TRBJ2-7; D remains unclear. V shed 7 bases and J shed 4 bases, with 11 bases lying between them. The CDR3 extends over 11 amino acids. Germline V CDR1 and CDR2: SQVTM, ANQGSEA. The CDR3 here is CSARQGYEQYF. The CDR3 DNA reads TGCAGCGCCAGACAAGGATACGAGCAGTACTTC.

The chain uses TRBV7-2 and TRBJ2-3; tentative D call: TRBD2 (6 bases). The CDR3 is 14 amino acids. Germline V gives CDR1 SGHTA, CDR2 FQGNSA. V lost 2 bases and J 5 bases, leaving 11 bases between the germline ends. CDR3 DNA: TGTGCCAGCAGCTTACAGCGGGCTGGAGATACGCAGTATTTT. This sequence encodes CASSLQRAGDTQYF.

V and J are TRBV5-1 and TRBJ2-5; possibly TRBD1 for D (6 bases). Trimming left V 1 base short and J 5 bases short, with 15 bases between. The CDR3 spans 15 residues. In germline, CDR1 is SGHRS, CDR2 YFSETQ. CDR3 DNA sequence: TGCGCCAGCAGCTTGATCACAGGGCTTCGGGAGACCCAGTACTTC. Protein sequence: CASSLITGLRETQYF.

This clone was observed a single time. J is TRBJ1-5 and V is TRBV6-1, with TRBD1 as a possible D gene (5 bases). CDR1 MNHNS and CDR2 SASEGT come from the germline V gene. The CDR3 consists of 14 residues. V was pared by 3 bases and J by 0 bases, with 6 bases between. The CDR3 is CASSDGGSNQPQHF. In DNA form, the CDR3 reads TGTGCCAGCAGTGATGGGGGTAGCAATCAGCCCCAGCATTTT.

V gene TRBV30 combines with J gene TRBJ1-5; D gene ambiguous. Trimming left V 5 bases short and J 0 bases short, with 11 bases between. Germline-derived CDR1 and CDR2 are GTSNPN and SVGIG (reference sequence). The CDR3 totals 14 residues. CDR3 amino acids: CAWGRRASNQPQHF. CDR3 nucleotides: TGTGCCTGGGGGCGACGGGCTAGCAATCAGCCCCAGCATTTT.

The chain links TRBV7-2 to TRBJ2-1; D remains ambiguous. This CDR3 has 14 amino acids. V lost 2 bases to trimming and J lost 9 bases, with 14 bases between them. Germline assignment: CDR1 SGHTA and CDR2 FQGNSA. The CDR3 here is CASSLNPRPREQFF. DNA for the CDR3: TGTGCCAGCAGCTTAAATCCCAGGCCCCGTGAGCAGTTCTTC.

The V and J genes are TRBV7-6 and TRBJ2-1, with D possibly matching TRBD1 (6 bases). With 5 bases removed from V and 6 bases from J, the gap between germline ends came to 17 bases. CDR3 size: 15 residues. Germline CDR1 SGHVS, CDR2 FNYEAQ. CDR3 nucleotides: TGTGCCAGCAGCGCACACAGGGACCCCCGCAATGAGCAGTTCTTC. Protein sequence: CASSAHRDPRNEQFF.

The V call is TRBV6-6, the J call TRBJ2-4; 10 bases align to TRBD1. Germline CDR1 MNHNY, CDR2 SVGAGI (reference sequence). Germline trimming cut 5 bases from V and 7 bases from J; bases unmatched to any gene: 8. The length of the CDR3 is 15 residues. The CDR3 DNA is TGTGCCAGCAGTAAGGACAGGGGGATAGGGAACATTCAGTACTTC. Translating it yields CASSKDRGIGNIQYF.

The rearrangement links TRBV4-3 to TRBJ2-1; possibly TRBD1 or TRBD2 for D (5 bases each). Germline V CDR1 and CDR2: LGHNA, YSLEER. The CDR3 covers 17 residues. With 1 base removed from V and 0 bases from J, the gap between germline ends came to 13 bases. The CDR3 region is CASSQGWGTSSYNEQFF. DNA for the CDR3: TGCGCCAGCAGCCAAGGTTGGGGGACCAGCTCCTACAATGAGCAGTTCTTC.

The chain joins TRBV14 to TRBJ1-6, with a weak D call TRBD1 (6 bases). CDR1 and CDR2 from the germline V gene are SGHDN and FVKESK. The CDR3 has 15 residues. Deletions cut 3 bases from V and 6 bases from J, with 12 bases between. The CDR3 nucleotides read TGTGCCAGCAGCCAGAGGCAGGGGCCTAATTCACCCCTCCACTTT. It specifies CASSQRQGPNSPLHF.

The J gene is TRBJ1-2, the V gene TRBV9; D is undetermined. The ends were cut back, 1 base at V and 0 bases at J, with 4 bases in the middle. The CDR3 spans 13 residues. Per germline, CDR1 SGDLS and CDR2 YYNGEE. CDR3 nucleotide sequence: TGTGCCAGCAGCGTATGGTCTAACTATGGCTACACCTTC. It yields the protein CASSVWSNYGYTF.

A remark on this clone: The sample carries other DNA sequences with the same CDR3. J is TRBJ2-3 and V is TRBV18, with TRBD2 matching over 8 bases. V lost 2 bases and J lost 2; bases outside the gene matches: 3. This CDR3 region has 15 residues. CDR1 KGHSH and CDR2 LQKENI come from the germline V gene. The CDR3 DNA follows: TGTGCCAGCTCACCAGCGGGGGGTACCACAGATACGCAGTATTTT. This codes for CASSPAGGTTDTQYF.

V gene TRBV19 combines with J gene TRBJ1-5; 9 bases are a match to TRBD1. The CDR3 length is 16 residues. Trimming took 3 bases from V and 3 from J; bases not matched to a gene: 6. CDR1 is LNHDA, CDR2 SQIVND, per germline (reference sequence). CDR3 DNA: TGTGCCAGTAGTATCCGACAGGGGGTAAACAATCAGCCCCAGCATTTT. It codes for CASSIRQGVNNQPQHF.

A remark on this clone: Different DNA sequences within this sample yield the same CDR3. V gene TRBV28 combines with J gene TRBJ1-3; D ambiguous. Trimming cost V 8 bases and J 0 bases, with 8 bases left between them. Germline-derived CDR1 and CDR2 are MDHEN and SYDVKM. The length of the CDR3 is 13 residues. The CDR3 region is CASLQVSGNTIYF. CDR3 sequence (DNA): TGTGCCAGCCTGCAAGTCTCTGGAAACACCATATATTTT.

This chain links TRBV4-3 with TRBJ2-7; 8 nucleotides line up with TRBD2. Trimming cost V 1 base and J 1 base; bases outside gene matches: 6. Germline V gives CDR1 LGHNA, CDR2 YSLEER. CDR3 length: 16 residues. The CDR3 protein is CASSQVGASGSYEQYF. CDR3 in DNA: TGCGCCAGCAGCCAAGTCGGCGCTAGCGGGTCCTACGAGCAGTACTTC.